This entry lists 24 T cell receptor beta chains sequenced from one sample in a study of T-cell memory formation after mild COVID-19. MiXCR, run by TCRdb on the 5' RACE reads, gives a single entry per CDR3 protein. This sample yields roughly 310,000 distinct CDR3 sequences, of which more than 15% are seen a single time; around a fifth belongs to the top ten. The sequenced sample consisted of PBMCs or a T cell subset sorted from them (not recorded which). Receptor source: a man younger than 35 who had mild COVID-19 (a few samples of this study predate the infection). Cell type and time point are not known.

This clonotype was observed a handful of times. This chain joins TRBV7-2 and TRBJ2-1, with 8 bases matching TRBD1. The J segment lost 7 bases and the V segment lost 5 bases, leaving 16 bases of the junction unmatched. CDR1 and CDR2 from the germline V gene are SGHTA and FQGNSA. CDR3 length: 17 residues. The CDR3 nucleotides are TGTGCCAGCAGCCTGACAGGGGCCATAGTATCCCGTAATGAGCAGTTCTTC. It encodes CASSLTGAIVSRNEQFF.

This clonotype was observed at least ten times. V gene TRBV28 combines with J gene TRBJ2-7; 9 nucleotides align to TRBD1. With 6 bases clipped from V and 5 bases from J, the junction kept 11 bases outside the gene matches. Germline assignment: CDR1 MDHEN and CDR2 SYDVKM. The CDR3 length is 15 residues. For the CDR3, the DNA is TGTGCCAGCAGCCCTTCCCGGGACAGGGTCAACGAGCAGTACGTC. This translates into CASSPSRDRVNEQYV.

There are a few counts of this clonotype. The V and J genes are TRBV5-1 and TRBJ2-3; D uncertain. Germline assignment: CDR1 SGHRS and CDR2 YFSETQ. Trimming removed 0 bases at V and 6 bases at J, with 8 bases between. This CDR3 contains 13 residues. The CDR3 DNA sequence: TGCGCCAGCAGCTTGGTTTTGAGGGATACGCAGTATTTT. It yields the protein CASSLVLRDTQYF.

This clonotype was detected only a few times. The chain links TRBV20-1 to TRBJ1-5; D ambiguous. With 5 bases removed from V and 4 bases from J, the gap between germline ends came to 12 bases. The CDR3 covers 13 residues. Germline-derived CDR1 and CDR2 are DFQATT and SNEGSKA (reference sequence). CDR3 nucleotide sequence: TGCAGTGCTTCCCAACATCTTAATCAGCCCCAGCATTTT. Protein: CSASQHLNQPQHF.

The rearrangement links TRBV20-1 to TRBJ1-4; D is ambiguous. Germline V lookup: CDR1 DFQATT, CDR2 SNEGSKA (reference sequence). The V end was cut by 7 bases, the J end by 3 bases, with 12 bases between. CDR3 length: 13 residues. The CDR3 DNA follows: TGCAGTGTTTATAGGGCTGCTAATGAAAAACTGTTTTTT. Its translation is CSVYRAANEKLFF.

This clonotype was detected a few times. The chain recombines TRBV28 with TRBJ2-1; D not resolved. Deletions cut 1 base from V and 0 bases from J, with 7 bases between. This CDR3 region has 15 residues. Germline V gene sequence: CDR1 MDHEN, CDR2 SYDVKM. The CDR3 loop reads CASSLLMSSYNEQFF. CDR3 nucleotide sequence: TGTGCCAGCAGTTTATTGATGAGCTCCTACAATGAGCAGTTCTTC.

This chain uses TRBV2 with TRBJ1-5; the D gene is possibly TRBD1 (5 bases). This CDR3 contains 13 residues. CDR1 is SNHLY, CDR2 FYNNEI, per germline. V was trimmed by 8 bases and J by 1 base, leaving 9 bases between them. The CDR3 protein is CASGWDSNQPQHF. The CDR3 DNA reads TGTGCCAGCGGTTGGGACAGCAATCAGCCCCAGCATTTT.

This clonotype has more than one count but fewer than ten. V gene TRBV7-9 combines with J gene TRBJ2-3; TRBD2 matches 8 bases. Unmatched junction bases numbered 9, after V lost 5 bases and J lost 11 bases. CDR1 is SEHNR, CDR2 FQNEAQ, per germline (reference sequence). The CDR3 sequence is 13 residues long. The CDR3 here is CASSTAGAEVQYF. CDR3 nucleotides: TGTGCCAGCAGCACAGCGGGGGCCGAGGTGCAGTATTTT.

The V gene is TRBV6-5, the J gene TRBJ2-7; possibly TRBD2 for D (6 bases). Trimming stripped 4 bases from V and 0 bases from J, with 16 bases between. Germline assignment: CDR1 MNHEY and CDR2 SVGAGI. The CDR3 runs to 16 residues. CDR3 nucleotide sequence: TGTGCCAGCAGTTCGGCAGGAGGGTATCGCTCCTACGAGCAGTACTTC. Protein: CASSSAGGYRSYEQYF.

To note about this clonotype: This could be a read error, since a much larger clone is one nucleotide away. The DNA for the CDR3 is TGCGCCAGCAGCCAAGATCGTCGGGGAGTTCAGTATTTT. Encoded protein: CASSQDRRGVQYF. The V and J genes are TRBV4-1 and TRBJ2-3; D is perhaps TRBD2 (5 bases). The V and J ends lost 0 bases and 12 bases respectively, with 13 bases between them. The CDR3 is made up of 13 amino acids. Germline V gene sequence: CDR1 MGHRA, CDR2 YSYEKL.

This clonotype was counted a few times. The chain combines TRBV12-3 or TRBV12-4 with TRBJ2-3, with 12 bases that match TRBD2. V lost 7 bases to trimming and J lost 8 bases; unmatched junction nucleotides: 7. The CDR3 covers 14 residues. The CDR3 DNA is TGTGCCAGCACCCCTAGCGGGGGGGCCGGTACGCAGTATTTT. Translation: CASTPSGGAGTQYF.

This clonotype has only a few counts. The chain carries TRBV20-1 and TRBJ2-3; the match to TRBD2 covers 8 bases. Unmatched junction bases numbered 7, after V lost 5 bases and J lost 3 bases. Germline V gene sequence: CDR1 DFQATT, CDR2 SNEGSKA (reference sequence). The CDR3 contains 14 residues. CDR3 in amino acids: CSALSGVGTDTQYF. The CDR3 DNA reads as TGCAGTGCTCTTAGCGGGGTGGGGACAGATACGCAGTATTTT.

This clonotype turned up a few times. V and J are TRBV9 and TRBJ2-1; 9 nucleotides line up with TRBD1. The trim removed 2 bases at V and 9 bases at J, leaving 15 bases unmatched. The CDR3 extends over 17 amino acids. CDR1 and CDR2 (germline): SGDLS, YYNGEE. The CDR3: CASSVNPAGTGIGEQFF. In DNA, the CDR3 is TGTGCCAGCAGCGTCAATCCGGCGGGGACAGGGATTGGTGAGCAGTTCTTC.

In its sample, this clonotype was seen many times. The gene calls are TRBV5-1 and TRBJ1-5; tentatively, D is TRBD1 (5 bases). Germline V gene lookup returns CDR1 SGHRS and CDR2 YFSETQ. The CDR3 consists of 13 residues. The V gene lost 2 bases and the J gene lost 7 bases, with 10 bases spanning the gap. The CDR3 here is CASSFNGAQPQHF. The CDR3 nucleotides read TGCGCCAGCAGCTTCAACGGGGCCCAGCCCCAGCATTTT.

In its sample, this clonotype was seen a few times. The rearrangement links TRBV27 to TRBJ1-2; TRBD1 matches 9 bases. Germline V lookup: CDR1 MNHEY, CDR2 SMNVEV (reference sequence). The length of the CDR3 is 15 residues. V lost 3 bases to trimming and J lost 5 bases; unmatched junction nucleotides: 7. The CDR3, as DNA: TGTGCCAGCAGTTTTTCACAGGGGGCCGGGTATGGCTACACCTTC. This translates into CASSFSQGAGYGYTF.

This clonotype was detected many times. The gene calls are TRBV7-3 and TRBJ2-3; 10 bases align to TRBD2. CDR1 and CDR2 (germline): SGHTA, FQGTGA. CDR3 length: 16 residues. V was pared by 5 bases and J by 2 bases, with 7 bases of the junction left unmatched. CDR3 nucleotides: TGTGCCAGCAGCCCCGGACTAGCGGCGGTCACAGATACGCAGTATTTT. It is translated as CASSPGLAAVTDTQYF.

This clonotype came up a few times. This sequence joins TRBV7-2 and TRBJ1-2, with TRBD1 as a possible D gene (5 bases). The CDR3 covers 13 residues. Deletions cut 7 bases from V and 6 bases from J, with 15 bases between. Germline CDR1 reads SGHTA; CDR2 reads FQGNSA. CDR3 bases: TGTGCCAGCACAAACCCGGGGGGGGATGGCTACACCTTC. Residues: CASTNPGGDGYTF. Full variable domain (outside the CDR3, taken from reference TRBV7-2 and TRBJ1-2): GAGVSQSPSNKVTEKGKDVELRCDPISGHTALYWYRQSLGQGLEFLIYFQGNSAPDKSGLPSDRFSAERTGGSVSTLTIQRTQQEDSAVYLCASTNPGGDGYTFGSGTRLTVV.

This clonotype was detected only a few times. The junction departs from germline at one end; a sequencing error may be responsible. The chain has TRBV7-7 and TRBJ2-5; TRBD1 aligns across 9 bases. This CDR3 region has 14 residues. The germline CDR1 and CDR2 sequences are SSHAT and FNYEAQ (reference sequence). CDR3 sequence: CASSSTGGEETQYF. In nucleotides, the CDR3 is TGTGCTAGCAGCTCAACAGGGGGCGAAGAGACCCAGTACTTC.

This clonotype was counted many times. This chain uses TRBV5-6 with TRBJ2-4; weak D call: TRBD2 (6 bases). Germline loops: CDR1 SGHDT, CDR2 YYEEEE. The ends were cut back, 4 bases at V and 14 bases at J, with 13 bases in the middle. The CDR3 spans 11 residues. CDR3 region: CASSQGLSEYF. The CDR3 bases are TGTGCCAGCAGCCAGGGACTTTCTGAGTACTTC.

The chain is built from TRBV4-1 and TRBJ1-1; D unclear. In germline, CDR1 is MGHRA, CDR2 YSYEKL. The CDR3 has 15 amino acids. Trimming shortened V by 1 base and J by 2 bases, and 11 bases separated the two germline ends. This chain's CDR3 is CASSQVGSSNTEAFF. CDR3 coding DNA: TGCGCCAGCAGCCAAGTCGGCAGTAGTAACACTGAAGCTTTCTTT.

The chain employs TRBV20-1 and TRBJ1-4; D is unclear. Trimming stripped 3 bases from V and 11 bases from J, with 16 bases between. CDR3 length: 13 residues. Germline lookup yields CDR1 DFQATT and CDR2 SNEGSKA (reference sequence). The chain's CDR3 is CSASDVRSRKLFF. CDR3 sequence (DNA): TGCAGTGCTAGTGATGTCCGCTCACGGAAACTGTTTTTT.

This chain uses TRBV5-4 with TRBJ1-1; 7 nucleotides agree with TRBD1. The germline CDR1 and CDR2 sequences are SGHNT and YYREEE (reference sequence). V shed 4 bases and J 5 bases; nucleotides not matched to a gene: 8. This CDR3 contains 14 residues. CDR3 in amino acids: CASSASPGGTEAFF. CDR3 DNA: TGTGCCAGCAGCGCGTCCCCAGGGGGAACTGAAGCTTTCTTT. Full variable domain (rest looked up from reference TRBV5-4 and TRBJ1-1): ETGVTQSPTHLIKTRGQQVTLRCSSQSGHNTVSWYQQALGQGPQFIFQYYREEENGRGNFPPRFSGLQFPNYSSELNVNALELDDSALYLCASSASPGGTEAFFGQGTRLTVV.

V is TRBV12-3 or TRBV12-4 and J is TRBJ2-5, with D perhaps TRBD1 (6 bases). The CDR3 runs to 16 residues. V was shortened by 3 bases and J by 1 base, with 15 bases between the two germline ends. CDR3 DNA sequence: TGTGCCAGCAGTTTCCAGGGGTTGGCCGCCCAAGAGACCCAGTACTTC. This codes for CASSFQGLAAQETQYF.

The CDR3 reads CASRTALNGELFF. The CDR3 DNA sequence: TGTGCCAGTCGGACAGCCCTCAACGGGGAGCTGTTTTTT. The chain is built from TRBV25-1 and TRBJ2-2; tentative D call: TRBD1 (6 bases). The germline V gene has CDR1 MGHDK and CDR2 SYGVNS. The CDR3 is made up of 13 amino acids. Trimming took off 9 bases at V and 7 bases at J, with 15 bases between the two ends.